This T cell receptor beta chain was sequenced during a study of T-cell reconstitution after alpha-beta-depleted transplantation in children. Study-level points and caveats: Recipient T cells and thymic progenitors that survived gave rise to the high TCRbeta diversity observed at day 60 in some patients. Expanded clones from the graft, numbering several hundred, reportedly supplied alpha-beta T cells about two months after transplant. T-cell counts and diversity at one year post-transplant came mainly from newly produced T cells.

CDR3 length equals 15 residues. From germline, CDR1 is MNHNS and CDR2 SASEGT. Unmatched junction bases numbered 10, after V lost 11 bases and J lost 3 bases. Unique molecular identifiers tagged the TCRbeta library. TCRdb re-derived calls from the PCR reads in MiXCR, one entry per CDR3 protein. The sample includes just under 350,000 distinct CDR3 sequences, around 15% of them seen just once. As for this clonotype: Its antigen is unknown.

The source is a male patient under 10 years old who had a stem cell transplant for acute lymphoblastic leukemia, so the T cells may come from the graft donor. This chain joins TRBV6-1 and TRBJ2-2; TRBD1 aligns across 9 bases. This sample comprised PBMCs, mostly from graft donor cells, obtained 360 days after TCRalphabeta/CD19-depleted stem cell transplant. The CDR3 DNA reads TGTGCCGGGGGACAGGGTGTGGCAGACACCGGGGAGCTGTTTTTT. Its translation is CAGGQGVADTGELFF.